This T cell receptor (beta chain) was recorded in a study of T cell repertoires in cytomegalovirus infection. This CDR3 region has 16 residues. In germline, CDR1 is MDHEN, CDR2 SYDVKM. Trimming took 1 base from V and 2 from J; bases not matched to a gene: 5. Using its own MiXCR run on the reads, TCRdb lists one record per CDR3 protein. The table includes roughly 300,000 distinct CDR3 sequences, around 9.5% detected once. This clonotype turned up a few times. V gene TRBV28 combines with J gene TRBJ2-5, with 9 bases fitting TRBD1. This clonotype was sampled from a human donor in good health (CMV status not recorded). Some clones in this sample may be carry-over from other donors' samples. Sample: PBMCs. The CDR3 spells CASSLLGQGRQETQYF. The CDR3 coding sequence is TGTGCCAGCAGTTTATTGGGACAGGGAAGGCAAGAGACCCAGTACTTC.